This T cell receptor (beta chain) was profiled in a study of blood T cell repertoires in COVID-19. Looking at the study overall: COVID-19 samples from acute and convalescent phases originated in the United States, Italy and Spain. The cDNA or gDNA used as material had been derived from T cells, B-cell-depleted T cells, or PBMCs.

Original handling: Nucleated cell number was recorded as an estimate derived from reference gene primer amplification. This table comes from immunoSEQ multiplex PCR, and its TCRdb copy is limited to in-frame clones, with some not included. V and J calls and clone size are those listed in that table; D and trimming were worked out from the DNA. Of 100,000 to 150,000 clones listed, around 74% are singletons. Germline-derived CDR1 and CDR2 are SEHNR and FQNEAQ (reference sequence). V lost 5 bases, J lost 4 bases, and 5 bases stayed unmatched. The CDR3 covers 15 residues. Sequencing was carried out using peripheral blood. This receptor was obtained from a man in his 60s with acute or convalescent COVID-19. The genes are TRBV7-9 and TRBJ2-3, with TRBD2 matching over 11 bases. CDR3 DNA sequence: TGTGCCAGCAGCGTTAGCGGGGGGGGGTCAGATACGCAGTATTTT. Amino acid sequence: CASSVSGGGSDTQYF. Together with reference TRBV7-9 and TRBJ2-3, the CDR3 gives the full variable domain: DTGVSQNPRHKITKRGQNVTFRCDPISEHNRLYWYRQTLGQGPEFLTYFQNEAQLEKSRLLSDRFSAERPKGSFSTLEIQRTEQGDSAMYLCASSVSGGGSDTQYFGPGTRLTVL.